The 11 T cell receptor beta chains presented below share a single source sample, sequenced in a study of PD-L1 blockade in urothelial cancer. The table came from immunoSEQ multiplex PCR; TCRdb's copy has only in-frame clones and leaves some out. The table lists around 45,000 clones, approximately 90% of them singletons. The sample was PBMCs, taken around atezolizumab (anti-PD-L1) treatment. The receptors stem from a woman in her sixties with urothelial cancer.

The chain couples TRBV6-1 to TRBJ1-3, with TRBD1 matching over 8 bases. J was trimmed by 4 bases and V by 2 bases; bases with no gene match: 4. Germline CDR1 reads MNHNS; CDR2 reads SASEGT. The CDR3 is 15 residues long. The CDR3 DNA sequence: TGTGCCAGCAGTGAAAGACAGGGGTGGGGAAACACCATATATTTT. The encoded protein is CASSERQGWGNTIYF.

On this clone itself: Other nucleotide sequences from this sample produce the same CDR3. The chain links TRBV5-1 to TRBJ2-1; TRBD2 aligns across 10 bases. Trimming cost V 0 bases and J 8 bases; bases outside gene matches: 5. CDR1 and CDR2 (germline): SGHRS, YFSETQ. This CDR3 has 15 residues. The CDR3: CASSLGLAGVDEQFF. CDR3 bases: TGCGCCAGCAGCTTGGGTCTAGCGGGAGTAGATGAGCAGTTCTTC. Based on the CDR3 plus reference TRBV5-1 and TRBJ2-1, the full variable domain is KAGVTQTPRYLIKTRGQQVTLSCSPISGHRSVSWYQQTPGQGLQFLFEYFSETQRNKGNFPGRFSGRQFSNSRSEMNVSTLELGDSALYLCASSLGLAGVDEQFFGPGTRLTVL.

The chain combines TRBV5-5 with TRBJ1-2; D is ambiguous. Between the trimmed V and J ends, which lost 4 bases and 3 bases, there was a span of 13 bases. CDR3 length: 14 amino acids. Germline V gives CDR1 SGHKS, CDR2 YYEKEE (reference sequence). The CDR3 loop reads CASSEIQVDYGYTF. The CDR3 DNA reads as TGTGCCAGCAGCGAAATCCAGGTTGACTATGGCTACACCTTC. Filled out from reference TRBV5-5 and TRBJ1-2, the complete variable domain reads DAGVTQSPTHLIKTRGQQVTLRCSPISGHKSVSWYQQVLGQGPQFIFQYYEKEERGRGNFPDRFSARQFPNYSSELNVNALLLGDSALYLCASSEIQVDYGYTFGSGTRLTVV.

In its sample, this clone is medium-sized. This rearrangement joins TRBV15 to TRBJ2-7; 9 bases line up with TRBD2. Germline V gene lookup returns CDR1 LNHNV and CDR2 YYDKDF (reference sequence). The CDR3 totals 15 residues. The junction had 7 bases not matched to a gene; V was cut back by 5 bases and J by 2 bases. The CDR3 region has the DNA TGTGCCACCAGCGGGGATGCTAGCGGGGCCTACGAGCAGTACTTC. This codes for CATSGDASGAYEQYF.

The chain is built from TRBV28 and TRBJ2-5, with 7 bases that match TRBD1. The CDR3 consists of 14 residues. CDR1 and CDR2 (germline): MDHEN, SYDVKM. V shed 6 bases and J 5 bases; nucleotides not matched to a gene: 9. The CDR3 nucleotides read TGTGCCAGCAGATTACCGGACAGGCGGGAGACCCAGTACTTC. It yields the protein CASRLPDRRETQYF.

V and J are TRBV7-2 and TRBJ1-2, with unresolved D. V was pared by 4 bases and J by 5 bases, with 14 bases between. The CDR3 length is 14 residues. Germline V gene sequence: CDR1 SGHTA, CDR2 FQGNSA. The CDR3 DNA follows: TGTGCCAGCAGCTCCTCGGGGAAGGAGTATGGCTACACCTTC. Protein product: CASSSSGKEYGYTF.

The chain employs TRBV11-3 and TRBJ2-3; D possibly corresponds to TRBD2 (6 bases). V lost 1 base and J lost 0, with 8 bases in between. CDR3 length equals 15 residues. Looked up from germline, CDR1 is SGHNT and CDR2 is YENEEA. For the CDR3, the DNA is TGTGCCAGCAGCTTAGGGAGGGTTAGCACAGATACGCAGTATTTT. As protein: CASSLGRVSTDTQYF.

V gene TRBV7-2 combines with J gene TRBJ2-7; D call uncertain. This CDR3 is 13 amino acids long. Trimming removed 4 bases at V and 0 bases at J, with 7 bases between. The germline CDR1 and CDR2 sequences are SGHTA and FQGNSA. CDR3 residues: CASSSPGSYEQYF. The CDR3 DNA follows: TGTGCCAGCAGCTCCCCGGGCTCCTACGAGCAGTACTTC.

The chain links TRBV6-4 to TRBJ2-7; 7 bases map to TRBD1. The CDR3 runs to 19 residues. V was clipped by 8 bases and J by 5 bases; unmatched bases: 27. Germline CDR1 reads MRHNA; CDR2 reads SNTAGT. As DNA, the CDR3 is TGTGCCAGCTGCCGATTCTCGATTGTTCCCGGGACAGTATGTCACGAGCAGTACTTC. Protein product: CASCRFSIVPGTVCHEQYF.

The chain is built from TRBV9 and TRBJ2-2; TRBD1 agrees at 8 bases. The trim removed 3 bases at V and 0 bases at J, leaving 4 bases unmatched. The CDR3 sequence is 16 residues long. Per the germline V gene, CDR1 is SGDLS and CDR2 is YYNGEE. The CDR3: CASSERDRSNTGELFF. The CDR3 DNA is TGTGCCAGCAGCGAAAGGGACAGGTCGAACACCGGGGAGCTGTTTTTT.

The rearrangement links TRBV28 to TRBJ2-5, with TRBD2 matching 8 bases. V shed 6 bases and J 5 bases; nucleotides not matched to a gene: 11. Per germline, CDR1 MDHEN and CDR2 SYDVKM. The CDR3 loop spans 15 amino acids. CDR3 residues: CASRETGTREETQYF. CDR3 in DNA: TGTGCCAGCAGGGAAACCGGGACTAGGGAGGAGACCCAGTACTTC.